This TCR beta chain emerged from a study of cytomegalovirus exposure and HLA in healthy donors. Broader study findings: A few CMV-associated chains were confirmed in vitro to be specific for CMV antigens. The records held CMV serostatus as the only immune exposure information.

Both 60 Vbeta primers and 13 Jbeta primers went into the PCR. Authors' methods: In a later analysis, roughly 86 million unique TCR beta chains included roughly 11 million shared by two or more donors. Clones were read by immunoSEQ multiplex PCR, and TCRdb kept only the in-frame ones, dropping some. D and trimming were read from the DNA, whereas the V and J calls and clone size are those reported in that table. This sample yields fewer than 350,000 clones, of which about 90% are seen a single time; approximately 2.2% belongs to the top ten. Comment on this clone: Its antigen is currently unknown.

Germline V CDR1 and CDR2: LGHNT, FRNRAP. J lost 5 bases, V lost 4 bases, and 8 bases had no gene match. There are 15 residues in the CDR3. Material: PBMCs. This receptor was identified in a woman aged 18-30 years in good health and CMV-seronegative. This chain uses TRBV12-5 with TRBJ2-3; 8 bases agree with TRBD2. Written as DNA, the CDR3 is TGTGCTAGTGGTTGGGCGGGGGGCTCAGGAGATACGCAGTATTTT. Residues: CASGWAGGSGDTQYF. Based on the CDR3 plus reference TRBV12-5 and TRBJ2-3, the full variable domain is DARVTQTPRHKVTEMGQEVTMRCQPILGHNTVFWYRQTMMQGLELLAYFRNRAPLDDSGMPKDRFSAEMPDATLATLKIQPSEPRDSAVYFCASGWAGGSGDTQYFGPGTRLTVL.